This T cell receptor (beta chain) was identified in a study of CD8 T cells in Susac syndrome. Germline CDR1 is DFQATT and CDR2 is SNEGSKA (reference sequence). The CDR3 totals 12 residues. With 6 bases clipped from V and 7 bases from J, the junction kept 8 bases outside the gene matches. Sequencing of TCR beta was carried out in blood CD8+ and CD4+ T cells. Relapsing-remitting disease, either stable or active, was present in the treatment-naive patients who were the multiple sclerosis controls. An amount of RNA that ranged from roughly 0.5 to 1 ug was reverse transcribed with random hexamers. TCRdb re-called the immunoSEQ multiplex PCR reads through MiXCR, storing one row per CDR3 protein. In the table there are some 190,000 distinct CDR3 sequences, 95% of which are singletons.

Sequenced input: CD4+ T cells from PBMCs. The chain employs TRBV20-1 and TRBJ1-2, with 7 bases matching TRBD1. This receptor was identified in a human donor with multiple sclerosis. The CDR3 loop reads CSADPGGSGYTF. The CDR3 DNA sequence: TGCAGTGCCGACCCAGGGGGTAGTGGCTACACCTTC.